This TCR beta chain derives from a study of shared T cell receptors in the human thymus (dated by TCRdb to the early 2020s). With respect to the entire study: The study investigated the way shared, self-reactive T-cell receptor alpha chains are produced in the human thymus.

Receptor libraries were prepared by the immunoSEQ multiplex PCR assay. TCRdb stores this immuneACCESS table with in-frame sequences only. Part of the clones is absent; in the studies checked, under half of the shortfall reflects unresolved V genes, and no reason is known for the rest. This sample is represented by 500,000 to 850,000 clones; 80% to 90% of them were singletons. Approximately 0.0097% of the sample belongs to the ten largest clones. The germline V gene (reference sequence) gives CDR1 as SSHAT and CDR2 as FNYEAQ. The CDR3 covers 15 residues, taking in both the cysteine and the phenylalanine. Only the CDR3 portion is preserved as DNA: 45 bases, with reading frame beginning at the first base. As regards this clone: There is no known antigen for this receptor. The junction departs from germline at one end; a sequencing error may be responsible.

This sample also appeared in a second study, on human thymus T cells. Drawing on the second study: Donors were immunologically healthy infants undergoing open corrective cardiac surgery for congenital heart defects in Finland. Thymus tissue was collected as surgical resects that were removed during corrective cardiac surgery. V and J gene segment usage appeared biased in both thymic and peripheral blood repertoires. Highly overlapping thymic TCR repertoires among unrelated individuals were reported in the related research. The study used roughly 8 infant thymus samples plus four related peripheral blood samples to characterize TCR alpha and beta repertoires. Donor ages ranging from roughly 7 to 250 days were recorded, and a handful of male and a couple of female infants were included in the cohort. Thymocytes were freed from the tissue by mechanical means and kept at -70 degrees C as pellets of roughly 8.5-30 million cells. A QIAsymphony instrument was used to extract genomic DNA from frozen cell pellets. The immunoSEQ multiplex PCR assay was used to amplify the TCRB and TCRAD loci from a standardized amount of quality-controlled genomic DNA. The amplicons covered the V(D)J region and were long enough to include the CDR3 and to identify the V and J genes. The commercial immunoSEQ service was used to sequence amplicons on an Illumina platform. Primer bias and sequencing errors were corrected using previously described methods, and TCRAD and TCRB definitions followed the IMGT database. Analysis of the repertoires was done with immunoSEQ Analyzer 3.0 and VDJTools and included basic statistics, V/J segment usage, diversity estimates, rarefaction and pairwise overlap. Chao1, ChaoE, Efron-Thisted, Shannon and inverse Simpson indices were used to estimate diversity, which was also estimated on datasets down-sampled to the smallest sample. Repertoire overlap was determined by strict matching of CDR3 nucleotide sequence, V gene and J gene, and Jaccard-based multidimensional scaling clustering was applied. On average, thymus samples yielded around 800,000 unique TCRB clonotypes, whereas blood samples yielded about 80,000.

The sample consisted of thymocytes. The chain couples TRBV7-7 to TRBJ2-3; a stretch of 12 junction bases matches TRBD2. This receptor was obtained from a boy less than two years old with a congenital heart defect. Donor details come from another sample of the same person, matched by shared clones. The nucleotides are TGTGCTAGCAGCGCGGGACTAGCGGGTTCAGATACGCAGTATTTT. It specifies CASSAGLAGSDTQYF.